Listed here are 8 T cell receptor beta chains from one sample, sequenced in a study of CD8 T cells in ankylosing spondylitis listed by TCRdb under 2017. The library was made by 5' RACE. Sequencing was carried out with an Illumina HiSeq 2500. Through fastp at Q25 and MiXCR, TCRdb rebuilt clones from the public reads, retaining in-frame beta chains. Records with the same CDR3 protein are collapsed into one entry carrying the most frequent genes and DNA. Present in this sample are 200,000 or so distinct CDR3 sequences, around 13% of which were seen just once. The ten largest make up 9.5% to 12% of the sample. The specimen sequenced was blood, either unsorted or a sorted T cell fraction (not recorded which). These receptors came from a female donor with ankylosing spondylitis or in good health (not recorded which).

This clonotype was observed at least ten times. The chain is built from TRBV4-3 and TRBJ1-2; D is unclear. CDR1 is LGHNA and CDR2 is YSLEER in the germline V gene. The CDR3 is 11 amino acids. With 1 base removed from V and 8 bases from J, the gap between germline ends came to 5 bases. CDR3 sequence (DNA): TGCGCCAGCAGCCAAGTGGACGGCTACACCTTC. Translation gives CASSQVDGYTF.

This clonotype was seen a handful of times. The chain couples TRBV20-1 to TRBJ2-3, with 11 positions matching TRBD2. CDR1 is DFQATT, CDR2 SNEGSKA, per germline (reference sequence). The CDR3 covers 17 residues. The junction had 9 bases not matched to a gene; V was cut back by 0 bases and J by 4 bases. CDR3 coding DNA: TGCAGTGCTAGAGATCCCCTAGCGGGAGGACGGGCAGATACGCAGTATTTT. This translates into CSARDPLAGGRADTQYF.

This clonotype was detected a few times. The genes are TRBV7-2 and TRBJ2-7; D gene ambiguous. Germline V CDR1 and CDR2: SGHTA, FQGNSA. V shed 2 bases and J shed 3 bases, with 11 bases lying between them. This CDR3 has 14 amino acids. The CDR3, as DNA: TGTGCCAGCAGCTTACGGCCGAAGGTCTACGAGCAGTACTTC. Amino acid sequence: CASSLRPKVYEQYF.

Many counts were recorded for this clonotype. The chain recombines TRBV29-1 with TRBJ1-1; D may be TRBD1 (6 bases). The CDR3 has 12 amino acids. Trimming left V 4 bases short and J 10 bases short, with 16 bases between. Germline V gene sequence: CDR1 SQVTM, CDR2 ANQGSEA. For the CDR3, the DNA is TGCAGCGTTGCCGGGGGGCTGTTAGGAGCTTTCTTT. Protein product: CSVAGGLLGAFF.

This clonotype was seen at least ten times. The junction departs from germline at one end; a sequencing error may be responsible. Written as DNA, the CDR3 is TGTGCCAGCAGCCTAGCGGGAGGGAGGGGTCGCGAGCAGTACTTC. Translation gives CASSLAGGRGREQYF. This chain links TRBV7-2 with TRBJ2-7; 12 bases align to TRBD2. This CDR3 comprises 15 residues. Germline V gene lookup returns CDR1 SGHTA and CDR2 FQGNSA.

Comment on this clonotype: This clone may be a read error of a much larger clone one base away. V usage is TRBV3-1 and J usage is TRBJ2-2; a weak D match, TRBD1 (6 bases). Germline V lookup: CDR1 LGHDT, CDR2 YNNKEL (reference sequence). This CDR3 is built from 15 residues. The CDR3 DNA sequence: TGTGCCAGCAGCCAAGGGGGGCGCGTCACCGGGGAGCTGCTTTTT. It translates to CASSQGGRVTGELLF.

This chain connects TRBV29-1 to TRBJ2-2; 7 nucleotides align to TRBD1. Germline CDR1 is SQVTM and CDR2 is ANQGSEA. The CDR3 spans 13 residues. The ends lost 5 bases at V and 3 bases at J; junction bases unmatched: 3. CDR3 sequence reads: CSVHGQDTGELFF. DNA of the CDR3: TGCAGCGTTCACGGACAGGACACCGGGGAGCTGTTTTTT.

Many counts were recorded for this clonotype. The chain carries TRBV20-1 and TRBJ2-1; 12 bases match TRBD2. With 6 bases clipped from V and 9 bases from J, the junction kept 6 bases outside the gene matches. Germline CDR1 DFQATT, CDR2 SNEGSKA (reference sequence). This CDR3 has 13 amino acids. The CDR3 loop reads CSASSGRAAEQFF. DNA for the CDR3: TGCAGTGCCTCTAGCGGGAGGGCCGCTGAGCAGTTCTTC.